The entry below gives a single T cell receptor (beta chain) sequence along with its context. Its antigen is currently unknown. This specimen comes from a study of shared clonotypes between healthy human individuals. About the study: A donor's plate count was three for CD4 naive and three for CD4 memory; CD8 naive had two and CD8 memory one.

CD45RO-negative, CCR7-selected cells formed the naive CD8 fraction, which excluded terminally differentiated effector memory CD45RA+ cells. The CDR3 contains 18 residues. Germline V gives CDR1 SGHAT, CDR2 FQNNGV. V shed 3 bases, J shed 4 bases, and the junction held 15 bases outside the gene matches. Study-level points and caveats: Sampling was confined to blood; repertoires within tissues likely differ. Naive subsets generally exceeded memory subsets in estimated richness. Lower generation probabilities were found for non-shared clonotypes than for those shared by all four donors.

Profiling relied on immunoSEQ multiplex PCR, and the TCRdb table lists in-frame clones only, not all of them. The sample has 1.5 million to 2.5 million clones, approximately 94% seen once. The rearrangement uses TRBV11-2 and TRBJ2-1; TRBD1 matches at 7 bases. Sequenced sample: naive CD8+ T cells sorted from blood. The sequence was collected from a man in his late teens or twenties in good health. The CDR3 DNA is TGTGCCAGCAGCTTTACCACCGGATGGGACAGCTATTACAATGAGCAGTTCTTC. Its translation: CASSFTTGWDSYYNEQFF.